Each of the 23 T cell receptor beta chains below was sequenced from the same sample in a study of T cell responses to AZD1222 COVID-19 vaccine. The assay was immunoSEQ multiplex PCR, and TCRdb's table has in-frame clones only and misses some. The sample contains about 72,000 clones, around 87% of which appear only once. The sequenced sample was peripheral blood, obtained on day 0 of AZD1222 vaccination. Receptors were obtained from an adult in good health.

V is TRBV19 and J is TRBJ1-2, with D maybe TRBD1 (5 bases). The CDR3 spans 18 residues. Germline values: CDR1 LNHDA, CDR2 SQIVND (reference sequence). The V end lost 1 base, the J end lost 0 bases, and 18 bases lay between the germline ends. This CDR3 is CASSIARTDSLANYGYTF. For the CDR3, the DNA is TGTGCCAGTAGTATAGCCCGAACTGACAGCCTTGCTAACTATGGCTACACCTTC.

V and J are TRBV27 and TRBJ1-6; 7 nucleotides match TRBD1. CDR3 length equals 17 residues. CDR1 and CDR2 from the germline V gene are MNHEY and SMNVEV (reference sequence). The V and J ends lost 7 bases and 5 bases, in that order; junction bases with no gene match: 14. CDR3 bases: TGTGCCAGCACCATAACAGGGGCCCTCCCACATAATTCACCCCTCCACTTT. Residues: CASTITGALPHNSPLHF.

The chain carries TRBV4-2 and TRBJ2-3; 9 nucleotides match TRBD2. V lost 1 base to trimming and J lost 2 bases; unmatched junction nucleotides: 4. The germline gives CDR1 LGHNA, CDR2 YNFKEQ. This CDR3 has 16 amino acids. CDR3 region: CASSQVSSGATDTQYF. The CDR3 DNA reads TGTGCCAGCAGCCAAGTGTCTAGCGGGGCCACAGATACGCAGTATTTT.

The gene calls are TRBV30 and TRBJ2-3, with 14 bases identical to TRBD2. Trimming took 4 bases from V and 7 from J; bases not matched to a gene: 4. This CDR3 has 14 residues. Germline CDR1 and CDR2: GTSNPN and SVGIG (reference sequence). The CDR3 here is CAWKGTSGGHTQYF. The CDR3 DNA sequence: TGTGCCTGGAAGGGGACTAGCGGGGGCCATACGCAGTATTTT.

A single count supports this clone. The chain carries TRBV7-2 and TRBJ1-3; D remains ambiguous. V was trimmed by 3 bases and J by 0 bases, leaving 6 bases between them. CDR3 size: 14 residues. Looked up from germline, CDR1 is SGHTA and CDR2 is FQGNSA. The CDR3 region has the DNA TGTGCCAGCAGCTTCGCCCCCTCTGGAAACACCATATATTTT. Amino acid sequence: CASSFAPSGNTIYF.

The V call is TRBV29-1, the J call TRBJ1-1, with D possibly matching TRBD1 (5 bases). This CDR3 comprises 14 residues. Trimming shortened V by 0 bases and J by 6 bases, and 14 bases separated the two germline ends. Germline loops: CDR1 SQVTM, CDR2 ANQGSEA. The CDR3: CSVEDPRVGPEAFF. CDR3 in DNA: TGCAGCGTTGAAGATCCCAGGGTGGGCCCTGAAGCTTTCTTT.

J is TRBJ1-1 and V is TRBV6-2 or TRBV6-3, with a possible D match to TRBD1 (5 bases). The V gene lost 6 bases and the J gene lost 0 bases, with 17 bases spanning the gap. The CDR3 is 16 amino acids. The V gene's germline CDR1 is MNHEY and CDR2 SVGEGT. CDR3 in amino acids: CASSRDRWGMNTEAFF. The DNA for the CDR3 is TGTGCCAGCAGCAGGGATAGATGGGGCATGAACACTGAAGCTTTCTTT.

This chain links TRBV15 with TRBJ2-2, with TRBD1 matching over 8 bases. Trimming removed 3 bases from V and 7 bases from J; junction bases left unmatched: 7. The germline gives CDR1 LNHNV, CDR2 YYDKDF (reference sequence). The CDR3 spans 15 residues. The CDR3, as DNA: TGTGCCACCAGCAGGGAACAGGGGACAGGCGGGGAGCTGTTTTTT. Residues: CATSREQGTGGELFF.

The CDR3 region has the DNA TGTGCCAGCAGCCTCGACAGGGCCGAGCAGTACTTC. This gives the protein CASSLDRAEQYF. V is TRBV6-5 and J is TRBJ2-7, with 7 bases fitting TRBD1. Trimming removed 6 bases from V and 6 bases from J; junction bases left unmatched: 5. Per the germline V gene, CDR1 is MNHEY and CDR2 is SVGAGI. This CDR3 is built from 12 residues.

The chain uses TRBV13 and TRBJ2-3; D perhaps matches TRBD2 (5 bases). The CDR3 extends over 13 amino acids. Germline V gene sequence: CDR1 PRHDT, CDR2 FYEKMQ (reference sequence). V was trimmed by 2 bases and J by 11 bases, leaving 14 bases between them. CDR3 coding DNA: TGTGCCAGCAGCTTAAGGAGGATGACCAAGCAGTATTTT. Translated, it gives CASSLRRMTKQYF.

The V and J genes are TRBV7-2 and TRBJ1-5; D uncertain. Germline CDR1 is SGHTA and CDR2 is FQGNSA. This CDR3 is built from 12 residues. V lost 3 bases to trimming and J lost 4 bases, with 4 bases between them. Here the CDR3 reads CASSFDNQPQHF. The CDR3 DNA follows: TGTGCCAGCAGCTTTGATAATCAGCCCCAGCATTTT.

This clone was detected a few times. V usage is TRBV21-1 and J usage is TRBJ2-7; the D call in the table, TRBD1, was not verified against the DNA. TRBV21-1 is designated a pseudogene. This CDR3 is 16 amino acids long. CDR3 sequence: CASSLPKGQGNYEQYF. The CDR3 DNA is TGTGCCAGCAGCCTTCCGAAGGGGCAGGGCAACTACGAGCAGTACTTC.

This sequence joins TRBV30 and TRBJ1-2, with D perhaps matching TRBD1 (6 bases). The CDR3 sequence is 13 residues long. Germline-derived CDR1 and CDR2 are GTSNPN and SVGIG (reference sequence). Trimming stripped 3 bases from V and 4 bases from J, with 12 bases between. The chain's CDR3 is CAWSGGLSYGYTF. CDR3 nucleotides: TGTGCCTGGAGCGGGGGGCTCAGCTATGGCTACACCTTC.

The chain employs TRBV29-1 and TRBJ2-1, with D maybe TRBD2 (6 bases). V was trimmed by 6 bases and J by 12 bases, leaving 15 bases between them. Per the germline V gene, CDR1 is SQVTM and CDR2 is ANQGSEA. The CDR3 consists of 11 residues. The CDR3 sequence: CSVAHGRGQFF. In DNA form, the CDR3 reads TGCAGCGTGGCTCACGGGAGAGGGCAGTTCTTC.

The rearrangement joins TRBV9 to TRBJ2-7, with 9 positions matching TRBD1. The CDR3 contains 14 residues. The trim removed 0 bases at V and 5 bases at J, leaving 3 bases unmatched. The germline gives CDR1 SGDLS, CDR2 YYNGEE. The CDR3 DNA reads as TGTGCCAGCAGCGTAGGGGACAGGGTAAACGAGCAGTACTTC. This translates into CASSVGDRVNEQYF.

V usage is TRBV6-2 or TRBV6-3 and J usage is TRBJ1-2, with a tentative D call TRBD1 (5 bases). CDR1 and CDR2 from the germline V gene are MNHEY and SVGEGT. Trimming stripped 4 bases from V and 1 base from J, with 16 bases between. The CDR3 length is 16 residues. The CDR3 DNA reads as TGTGCCAGCAGTTTTCGGCAGGGCTATAATAACTATGGCTACACCTTC. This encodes CASSFRQGYNNYGYTF.

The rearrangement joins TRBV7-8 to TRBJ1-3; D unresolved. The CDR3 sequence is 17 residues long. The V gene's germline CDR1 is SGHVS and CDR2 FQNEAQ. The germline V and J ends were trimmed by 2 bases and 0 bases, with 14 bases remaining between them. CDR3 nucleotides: TGTGCCAGCAGCTTAAATGGCAGACAATTCTCTGGAAACACCATATATTTT. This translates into CASSLNGRQFSGNTIYF. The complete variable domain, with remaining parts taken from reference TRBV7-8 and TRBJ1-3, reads GAGVSQSPRYKVAKRGQDVALRCDPISGHVSLFWYQQALGQGPEFLTYFQNEAQLDKSGLPSDRFFAERPEGSVSTLKIQRTQQEDSAVYLCASSLNGRQFSGNTIYFGEGSWLTVV.

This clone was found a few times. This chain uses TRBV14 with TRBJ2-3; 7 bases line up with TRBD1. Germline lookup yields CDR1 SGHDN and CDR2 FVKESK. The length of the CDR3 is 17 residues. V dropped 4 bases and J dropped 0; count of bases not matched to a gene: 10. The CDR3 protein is CASSPRTGSLSTDTQYF. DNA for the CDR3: TGTGCCAGCAGCCCGAGGACAGGTTCCCTAAGCACAGATACGCAGTATTTT. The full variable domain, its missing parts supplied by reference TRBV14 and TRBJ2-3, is EAGVTQFPSHSVIEKGQTVTLRCDPISGHDNLYWYRRVMGKEIKFLLHFVKESKQDESGMPNNRFLAERTGGTYSTLKVQPAELEDSGVYFCASSPRTGSLSTDTQYFGPGTRLTVL.

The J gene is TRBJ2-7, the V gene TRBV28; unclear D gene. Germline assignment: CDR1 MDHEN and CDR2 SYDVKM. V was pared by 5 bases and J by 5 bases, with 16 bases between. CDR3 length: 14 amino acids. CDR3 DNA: TGTGCCAGCAGTACACCAGGCGGATGGAACGAGCAGTACTTC. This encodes CASSTPGGWNEQYF.

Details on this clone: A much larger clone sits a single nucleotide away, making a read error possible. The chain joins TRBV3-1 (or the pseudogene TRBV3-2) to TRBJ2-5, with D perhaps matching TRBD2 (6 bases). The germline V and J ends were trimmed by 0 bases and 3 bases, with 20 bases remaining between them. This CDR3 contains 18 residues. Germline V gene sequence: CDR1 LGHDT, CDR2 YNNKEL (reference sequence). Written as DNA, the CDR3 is TGTGCCAGCAGCCAAGACGCGAAGGCGGGGACCCCGAAAGAGACCCAGTACTTC. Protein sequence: CASSQDAKAGTPKETQYF.

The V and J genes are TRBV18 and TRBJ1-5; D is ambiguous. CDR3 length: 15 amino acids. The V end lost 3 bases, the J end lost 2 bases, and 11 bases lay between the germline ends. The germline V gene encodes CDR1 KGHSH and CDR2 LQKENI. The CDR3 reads CASSPTAPGNQPQHF. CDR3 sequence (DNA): TGTGCCAGCTCACCCACAGCGCCTGGCAATCAGCCCCAGCATTTT.

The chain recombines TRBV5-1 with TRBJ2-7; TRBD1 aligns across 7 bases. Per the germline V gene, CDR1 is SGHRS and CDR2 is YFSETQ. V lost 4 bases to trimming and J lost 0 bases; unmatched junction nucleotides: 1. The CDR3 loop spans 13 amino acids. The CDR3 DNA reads TGCGCCAGCAGCGGGACAGTCTCCTACGAGCAGTACTTC. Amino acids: CASSGTVSYEQYF.

The CDR3 is CASTRDRGSNQPQHF. CDR3 sequence (DNA): TGTGCCAGCACCCGGGACAGGGGAAGCAATCAGCCCCAGCATTTT. This chain connects TRBV6-6 to TRBJ1-5; 10 bases are shared with TRBD1. CDR3 length equals 15 residues. CDR1 and CDR2 (germline): MNHNY, SVGAGI (reference sequence). The V gene end was trimmed by 7 bases and the J gene end by 1 base; junction bases not matched to a gene: 4.